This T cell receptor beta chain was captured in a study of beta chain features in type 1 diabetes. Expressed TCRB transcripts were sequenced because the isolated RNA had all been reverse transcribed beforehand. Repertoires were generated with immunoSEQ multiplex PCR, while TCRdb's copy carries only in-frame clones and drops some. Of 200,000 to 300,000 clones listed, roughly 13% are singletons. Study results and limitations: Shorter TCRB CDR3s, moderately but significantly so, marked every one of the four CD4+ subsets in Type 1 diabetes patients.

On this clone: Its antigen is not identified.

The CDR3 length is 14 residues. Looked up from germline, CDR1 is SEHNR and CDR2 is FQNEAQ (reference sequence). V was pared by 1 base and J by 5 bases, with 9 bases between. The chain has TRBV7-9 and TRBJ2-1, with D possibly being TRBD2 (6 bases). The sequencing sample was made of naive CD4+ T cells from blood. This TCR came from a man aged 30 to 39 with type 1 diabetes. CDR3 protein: CASSLGRGDNEQFF. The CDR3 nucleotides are TGTGCCAGCAGCTTAGGGCGGGGTGACAATGAGCAGTTCTTC.